The subject of this entry is one T cell receptor (beta chain). Its specificity is unknown. V was clipped by 2 bases and J by 4 bases; unmatched bases: 3. Germline V gives CDR1 SGHRS, CDR2 YFSETQ. The CDR3 runs to 14 residues. This specimen comes from a study of blood T cells in healthy people across ages. Study findings and constraints: Considered underestimates were the diversity estimates obtained from one million T cells.

A second PCR of 7 to 11 cycles used a sample-barcoded 5' primer and a J-beta primer mix. TCRdb processed the 5' RACE reads anew with MiXCR; each CDR3 protein has one entry. Found here are under 1 million distinct CDR3 sequences, under 55% of them singletons; the top ten hold around 21%. Sample: blood. This sequence joins TRBV5-1 and TRBJ1-2, with 9 bases that match TRBD1. This TCR came from a man between 60 and 70 years old in good health. The CDR3 DNA is TGCGCCAGCAGCTTCCTGGACAGGGGCTATGGCTACACCTTC. It specifies CASSFLDRGYGYTF.